This entry concerns a single T cell receptor beta chain. Its target is not known. This sample was included in a study of T-cell reconstitution after alpha-beta-depleted transplantation in children. Study-level results: Newly generated T cells supplied most T-cell counts and diversity one year post-transplant.

For TCRbeta, the library was prepared with unique molecular identifiers. MiXCR was run by TCRdb on the PCR reads, yielding one entry per CDR3 protein. The table shows approximately 190,000 distinct CDR3 sequences, with roughly 8.1% occurring only once. With V trimmed by 3 bases and J by 4 bases, 7 bases remained unmatched. The germline CDR1 and CDR2 sequences are DFQATT and SNEGSKA (reference sequence). The CDR3 is 16 amino acids. This TCR came from a male patient aged 2 to 10 who had a stem cell transplant for acute myeloid leukemia, so the T cells may come from the graft donor. The rearrangement links TRBV20-1 to TRBJ1-5, with TRBD1 identical over 12 bases. The specimen was PBMCs, mostly from graft donor cells, collected 360 days after TCRalphabeta/CD19-depleted stem cell transplant. The CDR3 sequence: CSASWRDRGLNQPQHF. CDR3 coding DNA: TGCAGTGCTAGTTGGCGGGACAGGGGGCTGAATCAGCCCCAGCATTTT.